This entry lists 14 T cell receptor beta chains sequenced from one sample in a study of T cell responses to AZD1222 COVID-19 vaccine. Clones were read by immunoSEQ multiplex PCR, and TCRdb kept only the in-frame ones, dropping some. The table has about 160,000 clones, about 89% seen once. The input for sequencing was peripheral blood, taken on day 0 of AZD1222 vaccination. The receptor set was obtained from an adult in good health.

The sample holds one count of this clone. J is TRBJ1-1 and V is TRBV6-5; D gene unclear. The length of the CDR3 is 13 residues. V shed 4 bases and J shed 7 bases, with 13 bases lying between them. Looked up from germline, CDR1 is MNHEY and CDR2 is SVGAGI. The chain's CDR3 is CASSLRPGYEAFF. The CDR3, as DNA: TGTGCCAGCAGTTTACGCCCGGGCTATGAAGCTTTCTTT.

The CDR3 protein is CASKRVVGNTGELFF. CDR3 sequence (DNA): TGCGCCAGCAAGCGAGTCGTGGGGAACACCGGGGAGCTGTTTTTT. The J gene is TRBJ2-2, the V gene TRBV5-1; D not resolved. Trimming took 6 bases from V and 1 from J, leaving 13 bases between them. Germline lookup yields CDR1 SGHRS and CDR2 YFSETQ. The CDR3 runs 15 residues.

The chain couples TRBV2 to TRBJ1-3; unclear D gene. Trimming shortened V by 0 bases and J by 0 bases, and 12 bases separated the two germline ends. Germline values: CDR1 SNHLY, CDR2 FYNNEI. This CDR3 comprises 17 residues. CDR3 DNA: TGTGCCAGCAGTGAAGCGATAGTCATCCCCTCTGGAAACACCATATATTTT. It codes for CASSEAIVIPSGNTIYF.

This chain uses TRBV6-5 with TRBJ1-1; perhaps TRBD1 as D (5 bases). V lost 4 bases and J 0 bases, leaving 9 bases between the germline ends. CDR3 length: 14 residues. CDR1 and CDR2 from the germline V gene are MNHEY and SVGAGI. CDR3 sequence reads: CASSWGTVNTEAFF. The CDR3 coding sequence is TGTGCCAGCAGTTGGGGGACGGTGAACACTGAAGCTTTCTTT.

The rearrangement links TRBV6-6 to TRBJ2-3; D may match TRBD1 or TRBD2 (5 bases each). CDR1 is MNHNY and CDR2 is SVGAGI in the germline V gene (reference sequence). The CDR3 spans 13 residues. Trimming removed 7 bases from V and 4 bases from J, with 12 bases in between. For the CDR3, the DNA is TGTGCCAGCACTCCCGGGACGGCAGATACGCAGTATTTT. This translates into CASTPGTADTQYF.

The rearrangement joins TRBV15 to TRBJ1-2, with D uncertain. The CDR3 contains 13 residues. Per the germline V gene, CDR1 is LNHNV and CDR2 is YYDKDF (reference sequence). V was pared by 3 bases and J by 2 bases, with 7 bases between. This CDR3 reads CATSRPENYGYTF. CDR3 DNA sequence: TGTGCCACCAGCAGGCCGGAAAACTATGGCTACACCTTC.

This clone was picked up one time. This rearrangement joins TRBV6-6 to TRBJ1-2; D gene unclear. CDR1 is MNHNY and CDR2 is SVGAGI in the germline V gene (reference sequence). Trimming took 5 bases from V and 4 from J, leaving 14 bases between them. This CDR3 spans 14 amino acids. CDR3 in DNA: TGTGCCAGCAGTCCACAAAGTTTCTTCTATGGCTACACCTTC. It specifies CASSPQSFFYGYTF.

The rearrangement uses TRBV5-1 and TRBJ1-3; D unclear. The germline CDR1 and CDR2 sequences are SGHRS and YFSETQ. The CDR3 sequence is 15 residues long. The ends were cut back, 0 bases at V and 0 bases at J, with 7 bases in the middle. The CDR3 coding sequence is TGCGCCAGCAGCTTGGGGGCCCCCTCTGGAAACACCATATATTTT. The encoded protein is CASSLGAPSGNTIYF. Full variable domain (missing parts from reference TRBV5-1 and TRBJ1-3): KAGVTQTPRYLIKTRGQQVTLSCSPISGHRSVSWYQQTPGQGLQFLFEYFSETQRNKGNFPGRFSGRQFSNSRSEMNVSTLELGDSALYLCASSLGAPSGNTIYFGEGSWLTVV.

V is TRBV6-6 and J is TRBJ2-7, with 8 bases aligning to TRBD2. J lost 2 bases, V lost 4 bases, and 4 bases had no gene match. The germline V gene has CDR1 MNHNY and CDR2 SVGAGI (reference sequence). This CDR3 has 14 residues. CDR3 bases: TGTGCCAGCAGTTCGCCGGGGGGGACCTACGAGCAGTACTTC. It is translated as CASSSPGGTYEQYF.

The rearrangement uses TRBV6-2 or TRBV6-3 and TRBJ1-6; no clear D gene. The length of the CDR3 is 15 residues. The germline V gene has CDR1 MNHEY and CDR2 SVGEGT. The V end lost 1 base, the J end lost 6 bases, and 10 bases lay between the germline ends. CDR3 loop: CASSYLGDGNSPLHF. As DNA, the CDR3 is TGTGCCAGCAGTTACTTGGGAGACGGTAATTCACCCCTCCACTTT.

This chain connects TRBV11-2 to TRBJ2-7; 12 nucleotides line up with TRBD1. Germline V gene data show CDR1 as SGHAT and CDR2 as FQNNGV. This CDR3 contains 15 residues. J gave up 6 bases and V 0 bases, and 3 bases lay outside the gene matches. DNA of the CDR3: TGTGCCAGCAGCTTAGAGGGACAGGGGGCTGGCGAGCAGTACTTC. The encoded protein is CASSLEGQGAGEQYF.

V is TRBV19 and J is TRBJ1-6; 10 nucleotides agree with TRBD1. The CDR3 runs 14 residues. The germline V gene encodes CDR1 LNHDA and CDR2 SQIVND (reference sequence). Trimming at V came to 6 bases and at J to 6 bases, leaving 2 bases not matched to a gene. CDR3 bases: TGTGCCAGTAGCTGGGACAGGGGTAATTCACCCCTCCACTTT. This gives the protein CASSWDRGNSPLHF.

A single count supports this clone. The CDR3 DNA is TGTGCCAGCAGCTTAGATGGGGACTATGGCTACACCTTC. Translated: CASSLDGDYGYTF. The chain couples TRBV11-2 to TRBJ1-2; D is unclear. Germline CDR1 reads SGHAT; CDR2 reads FQNNGV. V lost 0 bases to trimming and J lost 3 bases, with 5 bases between them. The length of the CDR3 is 13 residues.

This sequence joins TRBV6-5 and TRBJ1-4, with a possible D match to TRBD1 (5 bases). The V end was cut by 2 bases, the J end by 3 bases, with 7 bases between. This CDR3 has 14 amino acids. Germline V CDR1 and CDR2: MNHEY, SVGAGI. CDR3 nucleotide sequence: TGTGCCAGCAGTTACAGGGGACCTAATGAAAAACTGTTTTTT. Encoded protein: CASSYRGPNEKLFF.